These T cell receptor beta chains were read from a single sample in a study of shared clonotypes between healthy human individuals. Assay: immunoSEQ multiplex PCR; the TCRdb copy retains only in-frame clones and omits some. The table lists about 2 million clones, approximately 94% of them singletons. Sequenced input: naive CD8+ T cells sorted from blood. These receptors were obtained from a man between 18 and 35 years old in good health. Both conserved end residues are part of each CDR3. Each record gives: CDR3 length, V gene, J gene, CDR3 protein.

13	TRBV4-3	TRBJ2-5	CASSQETGETQYF
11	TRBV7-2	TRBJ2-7	CASSPASEQYF
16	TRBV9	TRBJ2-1	CASSVGAGGPYNEQFF
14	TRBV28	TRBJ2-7	CASSFSPAAYEQYF
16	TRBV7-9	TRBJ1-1	CASITPVGQGRTEAFF
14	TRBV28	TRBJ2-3	CASSLLGGAGTQYF
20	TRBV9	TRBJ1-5	CASSVAGGGLLDRCNQPQHF
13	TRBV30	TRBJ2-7	CAWSPGTSYEQYF
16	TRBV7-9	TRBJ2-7	CASSLNWGDGSYEQYF
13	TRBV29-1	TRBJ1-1	CSVAGTVNTEAFF